A selection of T cell receptor beta chains follows, all from one sample in a study of cytomegalovirus exposure and HLA in healthy donors. The method was immunoSEQ multiplex PCR; TCRdb's version includes in-frame clones alone and lacks a portion of them. Counted here are 200,000 to 250,000 clones, roughly 70% occurring once; the ten biggest clones make up less than 3%. What was sequenced was PBMCs. Receptor source: a man aged 35 to 55 in good health and CMV-seropositive. Both conserved end residues are part of each CDR3. A D gene is named only where the DNA matches it firmly. For some rows the clone size is stated as once, few or many, or as a class when expanded; others skip it.

v_call	cdr3_length	clone_size	j_call	d_call	cdr3_nt	cdr3_aa
TRBV7-6	17	-	TRBJ2-2	TRBD2	TGTGCCAGCAGCTGGTCGACTAGCGGGGGGTCTGTCGGGGAGCTGTTTTTT	CASSWSTSGGSVGELFF
TRBV28	15	once	TRBJ1-4	TRBD1	TGTGCCAGCAGTTCCCGTAGGACAGGTGCGGAGAAACTGTTTTTT	CASSSRRTGAEKLFF
TRBV4-1	16	-	TRBJ1-4	TRBD1	TGCGCCAGCAGCCAAGGGACAGGGGGCGCGGAGGAAAAACTGTTTTTT	CASSQGTGGAEEKLFF
TRBV12-5	13	-	TRBJ2-5	TRBD1	TGTGCTAGTGGGGACAGGGGACCAGAGACCCAGTACTTC	CASGDRGPETQYF
TRBV6-5	16	-	TRBJ1-5	-	TGTGCCAGCAGTTCTCAGGACCCAGGGGCCAATCAGCCCCAGCATTTT	CASSSQDPGANQPQHF
TRBV10-3	11	-	TRBJ2-7	-	TGTGCCATCGGACAGAATTACGAGCAGTACTTC	CAIGQNYEQYF
TRBV4-2	13	few	TRBJ2-7	-	TGTGCCAGCAGCCAAGCCTCCTCGGGGGAGCAGTACTTC	CASSQASSGEQYF
TRBV5-4	13	-	TRBJ1-2	-	TGTGCCAGCAGCCTGAACAGGGAATATGGCTACACCTTC	CASSLNREYGYTF
TRBV19	13	-	TRBJ2-7	TRBD2	TGTGCCAGTAGTACCCCGGGGGGCTACGAGCAGTACTTC	CASSTPGGYEQYF
TRBV9	17	-	TRBJ2-2	-	TGTGCCAGCAGCGCGAGCCTCCGGACGGGAAACACCGGGGAGCTGTTTTTT	CASSASLRTGNTGELFF
TRBV4-3	16	-	TRBJ2-1	TRBD1	TGCGCCAGCAGCCAAGATCTACGACAGGGGGGGAATGAGCAGTTCTTC	CASSQDLRQGGNEQFF
TRBV23-1	14	-	TRBJ2-7	-	TGCGCCAGCGGGGACACTTCTCCTTCCTACGAGCAGTACTTC	CASGDTSPSYEQYF
TRBV18	12	-	TRBJ1-6	-	TGTGCCAGCTCACCAGGGGAGAAACCCCTCCACTTT	CASSPGEKPLHF
TRBV10-2	17	-	TRBJ2-7	-	TGCGCCAGCAGTGAGTCGCAGTCAGGGGAACTACCCTACGAGCAGTACTTC	CASSESQSGELPYEQYF
TRBV7-3	15	-	TRBJ1-1	-	TGTGCCAGCAGCTCGACGGGTCCTATGAACACTGAAGCTTTCTTT	CASSSTGPMNTEAFF
TRBV7-2	15	-	TRBJ2-3	-	TGTGCCAGCAGCCAGGGTCCTGGCAACACAGATACGCAGTATTTT	CASSQGPGNTDTQYF
TRBV5-1	16	-	TRBJ2-2	TRBD1	TGCGCCAGCAGCTTGGGCGACAGGGGGAACACCGGGGAGCTGTTTTTT	CASSLGDRGNTGELFF
TRBV19	14	-	TRBJ2-2	TRBD2	TGTGCCAGTAGCCTAGCGGGGGGGACCGGGGAGCTGTTTTTT	CASSLAGGTGELFF
TRBV7-2	15	few	TRBJ1-1	-	TGTGCCAGCAGCTTAGGGCAGGGCGCAAACACTGAAGCTTTCTTT	CASSLGQGANTEAFF
TRBV2	11	few	TRBJ1-2	-	TGTGCCAGCATGGAGTATTTTGGCTACACCTTC	CASMEYFGYTF
TRBV19	18	-	TRBJ1-2	TRBD1	TGTGCCAGTAGTAACGGGCCTTCCCTTTCGGACAGGGAACATGGCTACACCTTC	CASSNGPSLSDREHGYTF
TRBV5-5	15	few	TRBJ1-5	-	TGTGCCAGCAGCTTGCAGGGGTATAGCAATCAGCCCCAGCATTTT	CASSLQGYSNQPQHF
TRBV28	16	-	TRBJ1-6	-	TGTGCCAGCAGTTTGCTATCGCTTGAACCGAATTCACCCCTCCACTTT	CASSLLSLEPNSPLHF
TRBV2	16	-	TRBJ2-6	-	TGTGCCAGCAGTGGGGGGAGGACCTCTGGGGCCAACGTCCTGACTTTC	CASSGGRTSGANVLTF
TRBV9	14	-	TRBJ2-7	TRBD1	TGTGCCAGCAGCTTTGGGACAGGTGGCTACGAGCAGTACTTC	CASSFGTGGYEQYF
TRBV28	12	-	TRBJ2-7	TRBD1	TGTGCCAGCCGGACAGGGCACTACGAGCAGTACTTC	CASRTGHYEQYF
TRBV4-2	15	few	TRBJ1-2	-	TGTGCCAGCAGCCAAGAGTTGGACAGCTACTATGGCTACACCTTC	CASSQELDSYYGYTF
TRBV19	17	-	TRBJ2-2	-	TGTGCCAGTAGTTATTCCCCCGACAGGACAAACACCGGGGAGCTGTTTTTT	CASSYSPDRTNTGELFF
TRBV9	16	-	TRBJ2-7	TRBD2	TGTGCCAGCAGCGTCTCTAGCGGGGGGGCGGTGGGGGAGCAGTACTTC	CASSVSSGGAVGEQYF
TRBV11-3	13	few	TRBJ1-2	TRBD1	TGTGCCAGCAGCTTAGCTCGGACAGGGAGAGACACCTTC	CASSLARTGRDTF
TRBV9	14	once	TRBJ1-1	-	TGTGCCAGCAGCGTAGCGGGGGGAGGGTCTGAAGCTTTCTTT	CASSVAGGGSEAFF
TRBV4-2	16	few	TRBJ1-5	TRBD1	TGTGCCAGCAGCGGGGGCAGGGGGGTGAGCAATCAGCCCCAGCATTTT	CASSGGRGVSNQPQHF
TRBV11-3	12	-	TRBJ2-2	-	TGTGCCAGCAGTACCGACTCCGGGGAGCTGTTTTTT	CASSTDSGELFF
TRBV5-4	12	-	TRBJ2-1	-	TGTGCCAGCAGCCTTCAGTGGAGTGAGCAGTTCTTC	CASSLQWSEQFF
TRBV9	13	once	TRBJ2-3	-	TGTGCCAGCAGCGTAGCGTGGCCAGATACGCAGTATTTT	CASSVAWPDTQYF
TRBV20-1	11	-	TRBJ1-1	-	TGCAGTGCCGCCGCGGGTACTGAAGCTTTCTTT	CSAAAGTEAFF
TRBV6-1	13	-	TRBJ1-1	-	TGTGCCACCGCTGTTGTGAGGGACACTGAAGCTTTCTTT	CATAVVRDTEAFF
TRBV25-1	12	-	TRBJ1-1	-	TGTGCCAGCAGTAAGGGGGACACTGAAGCTTTCTTT	CASSKGDTEAFF
TRBV6-5	15	few	TRBJ1-1	-	TGTGCCAGCAGTTACTCGAGTTCGGGGGGGACTGAAGCTTTCTTT	CASSYSSSGGTEAFF
TRBV9	13	-	TRBJ1-5	-	TGTGCCAGCAGCGTTTCGGGGAATCAGCCCCAGCATTTT	CASSVSGNQPQHF
TRBV6-6	16	few	TRBJ1-6	-	TGTGCCAGCAGTTACTCGAAGCCATCCTATAATTCACCCCTCCACTTT	CASSYSKPSYNSPLHF
TRBV7-2	13	-	TRBJ1-1	-	TGTGCCAGCAGCTTAGAGTCGGTCACTGAAGCTTTCTTT	CASSLESVTEAFF
TRBV7-2	11	-	TRBJ2-7	-	TGTGCCAGCAGAGAGTCGAGGGAGCAGTACTTC	CASRESREQYF
TRBV25-1	16	-	TRBJ2-6	TRBD1	TGTGCCAGCAGTCCCTCGGACAGGTCTGGGGCCAACGTCCTGACTTTC	CASSPSDRSGANVLTF
TRBV7-2	16	once	TRBJ1-2	-	TGTGCCAGCAGCTTAAGTGCGGCAGACACGACAGAGGGCTACACCTTC	CASSLSAADTTEGYTF
TRBV9	13	-	TRBJ2-1	TRBD2	TGTGCCAGCAGCGGGGGGGGATCAAATGAGCAGTTCTTC	CASSGGGSNEQFF
TRBV2	12	-	TRBJ1-2	-	TGTGCCAGCACTTTACAGAACTATGGCTACACCTTC	CASTLQNYGYTF
TRBV19	16	few	TRBJ2-5	TRBD2	TGTGCCAGTAGTGTTTCTAGCGGGGGGGCCCAAGAGACCCAGTACTTC	CASSVSSGGAQETQYF
TRBV5-1	15	-	TRBJ2-7	-	TGCGCCAGCAGCTTGGACGGGGGAGGCGCCTACGAGCAGTACTTC	CASSLDGGGAYEQYF
TRBV5-1	15	-	TRBJ2-5	TRBD2	TGCGCCAGCAGCCTCTCGGGGGGGCCCGGAGAGACCCAGTACTTC	CASSLSGGPGETQYF
TRBV9	15	-	TRBJ1-2	TRBD1	TGTGCCAGCAGCTTCCGGGACAGGGAGGCTTATGGCTACACCTTC	CASSFRDREAYGYTF
TRBV5-1	15	-	TRBJ1-2	-	TGCGCCAGCAGCTTGACAAACAGGGAAAACTATGGCTACACCTTC	CASSLTNRENYGYTF
TRBV27	16	-	TRBJ2-3	TRBD2	TGTGCCAGCAGTTTATCGAGGGCGGGGGTCACAGATACGCAGTATTTT	CASSLSRAGVTDTQYF
TRBV12-5	13	-	TRBJ2-1	TRBD2	TGTGCTAGTGTCCCAGCGGGGAACAATGAGCAGTTCTTC	CASVPAGNNEQFF
TRBV27	16	-	TRBJ2-1	TRBD2	TGTGCCAGCAGTTTGCTGAGCGGGGGGCTCTACAATGAGCAGTTCTTC	CASSLLSGGLYNEQFF
TRBV11-2	13	-	TRBJ2-1	-	TGTGCCAGCACCCGGGTGACTAGCAATGAGCAGTTCTTC	CASTRVTSNEQFF
TRBV5-6	12	-	TRBJ2-3	-	TGTGCCAGCAGCTTTTGGCTTGGTACGCAGTATTTT	CASSFWLGTQYF